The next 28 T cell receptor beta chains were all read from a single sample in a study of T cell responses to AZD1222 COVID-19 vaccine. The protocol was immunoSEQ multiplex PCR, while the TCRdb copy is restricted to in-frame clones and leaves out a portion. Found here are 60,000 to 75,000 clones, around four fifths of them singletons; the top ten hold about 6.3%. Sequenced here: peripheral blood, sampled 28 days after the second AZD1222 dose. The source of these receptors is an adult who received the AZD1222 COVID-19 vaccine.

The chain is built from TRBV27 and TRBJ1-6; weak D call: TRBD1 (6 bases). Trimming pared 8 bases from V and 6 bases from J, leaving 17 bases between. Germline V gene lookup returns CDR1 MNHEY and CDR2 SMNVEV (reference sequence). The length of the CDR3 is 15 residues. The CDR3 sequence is CASGFSDRPNSPLHF. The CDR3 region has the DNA TGTGCCAGCGGATTCTCGGACAGACCTAATTCACCCCTCCACTTT.

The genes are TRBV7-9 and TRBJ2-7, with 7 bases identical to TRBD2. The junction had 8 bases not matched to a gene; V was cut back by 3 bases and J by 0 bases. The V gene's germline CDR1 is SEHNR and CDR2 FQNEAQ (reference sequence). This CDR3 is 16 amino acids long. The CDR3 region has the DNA TGTGCCAGCAGCTTGGGCCCTAGCGGCGCCTCCTACGAGCAGTACTTC. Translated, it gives CASSLGPSGASYEQYF.

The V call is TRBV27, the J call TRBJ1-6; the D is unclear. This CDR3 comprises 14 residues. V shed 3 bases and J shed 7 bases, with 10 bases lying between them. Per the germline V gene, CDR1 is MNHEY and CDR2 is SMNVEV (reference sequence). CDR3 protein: CASSFKQRNSPLHF. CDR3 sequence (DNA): TGTGCCAGCAGTTTCAAACAGAGGAATTCACCCCTCCACTTT.

DNA for the CDR3: TGTGCCAGCAGTCAACCGCCGACAGGGATCCACAATGAGCAGTTCTTC. The encoded protein is CASSQPPTGIHNEQFF. This rearrangement joins TRBV3-1 (or the pseudogene TRBV3-2) to TRBJ2-1; TRBD1 matches at 7 bases. The germline CDR1 and CDR2 sequences are LGHDT and YNNKEL (reference sequence). V lost 6 bases, J lost 5 bases, and 13 bases stayed unmatched. The CDR3 contains 16 residues.

This CDR3 is CASGAGRLPEAFF. DNA of the CDR3: TGTGCCAGCGGAGCCGGGCGGCTTCCTGAAGCTTTCTTT. The genes are TRBV7-2 and TRBJ1-1; no reliable D call. Germline CDR1 is SGHTA and CDR2 is FQGNSA. V was trimmed by 8 bases and J by 6 bases, leaving 16 bases between them. The CDR3 contains 13 residues. Complete variable domain (other parts from reference TRBV7-2 and TRBJ1-1): GAGVSQSPSNKVTEKGKDVELRCDPISGHTALYWYRQSLGQGLEFLIYFQGNSAPDKSGLPSDRFSAERTGGSVSTLTIQRTQQEDSAVYLCASGAGRLPEAFFGQGTRLTVV.

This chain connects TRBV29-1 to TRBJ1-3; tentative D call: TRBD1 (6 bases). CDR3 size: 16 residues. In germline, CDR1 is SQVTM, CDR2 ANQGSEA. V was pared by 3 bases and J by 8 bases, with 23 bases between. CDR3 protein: CSVEIMLPSGADTIYF. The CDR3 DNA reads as TGCAGCGTTGAGATTATGCTTCCTTCGGGGGCGGACACCATATATTTT.

The CDR3 region is CASSLTLALHEQFF. In nucleotides, the CDR3 is TGTGCCAGCAGCTTAACCCTCGCGCTCCATGAGCAGTTCTTC. The gene calls are TRBV7-9 and TRBJ2-1; no reliable D call. The CDR3 sequence is 14 residues long. The germline V gene has CDR1 SEHNR and CDR2 FQNEAQ (reference sequence). With 2 bases removed from V and 8 bases from J, the gap between germline ends came to 13 bases.

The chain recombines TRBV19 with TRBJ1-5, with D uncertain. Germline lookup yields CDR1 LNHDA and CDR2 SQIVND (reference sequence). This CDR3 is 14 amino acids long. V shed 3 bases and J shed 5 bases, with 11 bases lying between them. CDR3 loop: CASSIRPGDQPQHF. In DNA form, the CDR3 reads TGTGCCAGTAGTATTCGGCCAGGAGATCAGCCCCAGCATTTT.

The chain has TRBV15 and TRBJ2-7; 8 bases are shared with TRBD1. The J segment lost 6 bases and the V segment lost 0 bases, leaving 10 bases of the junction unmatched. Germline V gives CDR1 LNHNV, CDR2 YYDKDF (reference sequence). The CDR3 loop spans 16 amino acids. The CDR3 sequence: CATSRDLPTGAGEQYF. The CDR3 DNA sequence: TGTGCCACCAGCAGAGATCTCCCGACAGGGGCGGGCGAGCAGTACTTC.

CDR3 bases: TGCGCCAGCAGCTCCCAACAGGGTAGAAACGAAAAACTGTTTTTT. It specifies CASSSQQGRNEKLFF. The gene calls are TRBV5-1 and TRBJ1-4, with D perhaps matching TRBD1 (6 bases). V was clipped by 3 bases and J by 8 bases, with 17 bases between them. The CDR3 contains 15 residues. From germline, CDR1 is SGHRS and CDR2 YFSETQ.

CDR3 in amino acids: CASSESNRVAFF. The DNA for the CDR3 is TGCGCCAGCAGTGAGTCTAACAGGGTAGCTTTCTTT. The genes are TRBV10-1 and TRBJ1-1; the D gene is possibly TRBD1 (6 bases). There are 12 residues in the CDR3. Trimming stripped 0 bases from V and 10 bases from J, with 9 bases between. Germline-derived CDR1 and CDR2 are WNHNN and SYGVQD (reference sequence).

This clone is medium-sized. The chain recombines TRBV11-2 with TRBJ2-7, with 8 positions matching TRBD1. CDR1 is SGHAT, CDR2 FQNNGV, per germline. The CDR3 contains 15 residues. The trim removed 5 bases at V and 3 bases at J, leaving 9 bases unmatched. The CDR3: CASSRGQGEFYEQYF. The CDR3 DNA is TGTGCCAGCAGCCGCGGACAGGGAGAATTCTACGAGCAGTACTTC.

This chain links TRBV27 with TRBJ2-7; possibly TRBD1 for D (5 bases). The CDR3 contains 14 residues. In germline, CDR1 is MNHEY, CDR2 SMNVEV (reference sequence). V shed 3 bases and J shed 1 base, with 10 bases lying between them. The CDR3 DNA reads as TGTGCCAGCAGTTTTTCAGGGCCTTCCTACGAGCAGTACTTC. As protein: CASSFSGPSYEQYF.

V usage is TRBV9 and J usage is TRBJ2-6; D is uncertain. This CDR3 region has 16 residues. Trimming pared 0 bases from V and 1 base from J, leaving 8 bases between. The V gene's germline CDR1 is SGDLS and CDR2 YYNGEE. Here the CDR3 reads CASSVGPPSGANVLTF. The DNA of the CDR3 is TGTGCCAGCAGCGTAGGTCCCCCATCTGGGGCCAACGTCCTGACTTTC.

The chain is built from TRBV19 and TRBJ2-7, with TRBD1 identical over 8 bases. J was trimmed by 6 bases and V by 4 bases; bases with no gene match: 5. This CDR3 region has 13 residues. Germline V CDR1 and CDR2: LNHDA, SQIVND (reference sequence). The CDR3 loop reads CASSNRDRTEQYF. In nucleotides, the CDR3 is TGTGCCAGTAGTAACCGGGACAGGACCGAGCAGTACTTC. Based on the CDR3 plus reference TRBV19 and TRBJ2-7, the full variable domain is DGGITQSPKYLFRKEGQNVTLSCEQNLNHDAMYWYRQDPGQGLRLIYYSQIVNDFQKGDIAEGYSVSREKKESFPLTVTSAQKNPTAFYLCASSNRDRTEQYFGPGTRLTVT.

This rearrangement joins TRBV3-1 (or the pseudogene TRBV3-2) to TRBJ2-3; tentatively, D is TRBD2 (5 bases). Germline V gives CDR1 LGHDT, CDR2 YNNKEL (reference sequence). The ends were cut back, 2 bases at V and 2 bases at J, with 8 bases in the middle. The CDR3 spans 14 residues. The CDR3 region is CASSQPGYTDTQYF. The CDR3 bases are TGTGCCAGCAGCCAACCGGGGTACACAGATACGCAGTATTTT.

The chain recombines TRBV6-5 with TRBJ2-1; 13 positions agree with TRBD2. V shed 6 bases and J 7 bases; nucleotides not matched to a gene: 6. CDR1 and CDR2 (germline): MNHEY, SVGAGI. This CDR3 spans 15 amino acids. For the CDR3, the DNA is TGTGCCAGCAGCCCCCCGGGACTAGCGGGAAATGAGCAGTTCTTC. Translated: CASSPPGLAGNEQFF.

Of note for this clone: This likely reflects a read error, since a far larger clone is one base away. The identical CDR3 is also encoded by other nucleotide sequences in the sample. As DNA, the CDR3 is TGTGCCTGGCGTCTTTCGGGGGGGGGAAATGAGCAGTTCTTC. Protein: CAWRLSGGGNEQFF. J is TRBJ2-1 and V is TRBV30; 8 bases map to TRBD2. J lost 7 bases, V lost 5 bases, and 10 bases had no gene match. Germline assignment: CDR1 GTSNPN and CDR2 SVGIG (reference sequence). The CDR3 extends over 14 amino acids.

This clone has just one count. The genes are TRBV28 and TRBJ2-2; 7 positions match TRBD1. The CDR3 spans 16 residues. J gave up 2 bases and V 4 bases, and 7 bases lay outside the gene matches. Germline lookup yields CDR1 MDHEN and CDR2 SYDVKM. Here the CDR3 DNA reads TGTGCCAGCAGTTCACTGGGGACAGCAAACACCGGGGAGCTGTTTTTT. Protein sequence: CASSSLGTANTGELFF.

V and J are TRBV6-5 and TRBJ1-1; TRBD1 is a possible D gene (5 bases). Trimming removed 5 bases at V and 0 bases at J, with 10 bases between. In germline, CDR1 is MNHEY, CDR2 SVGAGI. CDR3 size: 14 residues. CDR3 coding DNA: TGTGCCAGCAGTCGGGGGACGGTGAACACTGAAGCTTTCTTT. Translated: CASSRGTVNTEAFF.

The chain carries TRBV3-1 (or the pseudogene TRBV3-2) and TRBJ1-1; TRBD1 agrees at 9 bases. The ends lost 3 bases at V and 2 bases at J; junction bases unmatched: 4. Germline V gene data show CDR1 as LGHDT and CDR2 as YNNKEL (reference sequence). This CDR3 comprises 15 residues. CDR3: CASSHGDRENTEAFF. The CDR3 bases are TGTGCCAGCAGCCACGGGGACAGGGAAAACACTGAAGCTTTCTTT.

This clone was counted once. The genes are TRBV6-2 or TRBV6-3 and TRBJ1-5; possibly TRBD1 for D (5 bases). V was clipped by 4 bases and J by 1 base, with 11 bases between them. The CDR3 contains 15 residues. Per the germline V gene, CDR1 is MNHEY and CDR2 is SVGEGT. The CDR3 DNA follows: TGTGCCAGCAGTTGGATGGGGCGGAGCAATCAGCCCCAGCATTTT. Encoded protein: CASSWMGRSNQPQHF.

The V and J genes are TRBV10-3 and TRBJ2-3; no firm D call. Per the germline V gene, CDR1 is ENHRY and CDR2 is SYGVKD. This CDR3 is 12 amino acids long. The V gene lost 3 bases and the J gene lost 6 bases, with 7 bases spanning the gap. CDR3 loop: CAISDKVDTQYF. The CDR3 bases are TGTGCCATCAGTGATAAGGTGGATACGCAGTATTTT.

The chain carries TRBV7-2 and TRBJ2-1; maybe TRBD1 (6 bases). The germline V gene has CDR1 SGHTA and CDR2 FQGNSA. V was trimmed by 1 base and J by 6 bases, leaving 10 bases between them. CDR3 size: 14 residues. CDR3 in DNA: TGTGCCAGCAGCTTAGGTTGGGGGCGCAATGAGCAGTTCTTC. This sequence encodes CASSLGWGRNEQFF.

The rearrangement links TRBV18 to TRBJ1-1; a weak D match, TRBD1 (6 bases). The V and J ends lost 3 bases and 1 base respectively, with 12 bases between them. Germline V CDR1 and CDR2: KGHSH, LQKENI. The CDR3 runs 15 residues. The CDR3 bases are TGTGCCAGCTCACCCCAGGGGCGAGGGAACACTGAAGCTTTCTTT. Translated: CASSPQGRGNTEAFF. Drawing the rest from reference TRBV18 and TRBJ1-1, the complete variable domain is NAGVMQNPRHLVRRRGQEARLRCSPMKGHSHVYWYRQLPEEGLKFMVYLQKENIIDESGMPKERFSAEFPKEGPSILRIQQVVRGDSAAYFCASSPQGRGNTEAFFGQGTRLTVV.

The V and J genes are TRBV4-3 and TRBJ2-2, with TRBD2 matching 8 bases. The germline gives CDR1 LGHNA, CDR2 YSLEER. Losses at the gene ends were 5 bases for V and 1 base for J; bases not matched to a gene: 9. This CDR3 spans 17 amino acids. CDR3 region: CASSYQRGPENTGELFF. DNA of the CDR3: TGCGCCAGCAGCTACCAGCGGGGGCCGGAGAACACCGGGGAGCTGTTTTTT.

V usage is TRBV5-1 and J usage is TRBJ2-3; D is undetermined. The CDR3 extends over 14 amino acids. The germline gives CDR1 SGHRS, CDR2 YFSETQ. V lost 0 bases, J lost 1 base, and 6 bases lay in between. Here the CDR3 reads CASSLDQGTDTQYF. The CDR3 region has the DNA TGCGCCAGCAGCTTGGATCAGGGCACAGATACGCAGTATTTT.

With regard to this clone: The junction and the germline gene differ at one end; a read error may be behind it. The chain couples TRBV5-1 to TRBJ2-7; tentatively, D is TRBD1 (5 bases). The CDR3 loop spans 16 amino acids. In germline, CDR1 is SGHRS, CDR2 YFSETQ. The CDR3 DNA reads TGCGCCAGCAGCTTACTACAGGCCGTTGGTTCCTCCGAGCAGTACTTC. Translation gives CASSLLQAVGSSEQYF.